The 32 T cell receptor beta chains reported below all come from one sample, sequenced in a study of blood T cell repertoires in COVID-19. TCRdb's table, derived via immunoSEQ multiplex PCR, lists solely in-frame clones and lacks some. The table shows some 54,000 clones, with around 81% occurring only once. The sequencing input was peripheral blood. These receptors originate from an elderly woman with COVID-19, enrolled during active disease.

J is TRBJ1-5 and V is TRBV9; D call uncertain. The CDR3 sequence is 13 residues long. Germline values: CDR1 SGDLS, CDR2 YYNGEE. V lost 0 bases, J lost 9 bases, and 10 bases lay in between. CDR3 in amino acids: CASSVDMDSPQHF. CDR3 DNA: TGTGCCAGCAGCGTAGATATGGACTCGCCCCAGCATTTT. The full variable domain, completed using reference TRBV9 and TRBJ1-5, is DSGVTQTPKHLITATGQRVTLRCSPRSGDLSVYWYQQSLDQGLQFLIQYYNGEERAKGNILERFSAQQFPDLHSELNLSSLELGDSALYFCASSVDMDSPQHFGDGTRLSIL.

This clone was found a few times. The chain is built from TRBV3-1 (or the pseudogene TRBV3-2) and TRBJ2-2, with D possibly being TRBD2 (6 bases). Germline values: CDR1 LGHDT, CDR2 YNNKEL (reference sequence). The ends were cut back, 3 bases at V and 3 bases at J, with 11 bases in the middle. This CDR3 has 15 amino acids. CDR3: CASSQVREDTGELFF. The CDR3 nucleotides are TGTGCCAGCAGCCAGGTCAGGGAGGACACCGGGGAGCTGTTTTTT.

The chain carries TRBV6-2 or TRBV6-3 and TRBJ2-7; 10 nucleotides line up with TRBD2. V shed 6 bases, J shed 2 bases, and the junction held 4 bases outside the gene matches. There are 14 residues in the CDR3. From germline, CDR1 is MNHEY and CDR2 SVGEGT. CDR3 bases: TGTGCCAGCAGCCCCGGACTAGCGGCCTACGAGCAGTACTTC. This encodes CASSPGLAAYEQYF.

The chain joins TRBV5-1 to TRBJ2-5, with a possible D match to TRBD1 (6 bases). Trimming took 4 bases from V and 5 from J, leaving 15 bases between them. This CDR3 has 14 residues. The V gene's germline CDR1 is SGHRS and CDR2 YFSETQ. The CDR3, as DNA: TGCGCCAGCAGCCCGGACAGCCCGGGGGAGACCCAGTACTTC. Amino acid sequence: CASSPDSPGETQYF.

The J gene is TRBJ2-7, the V gene TRBV4-1; 10 positions match TRBD2. This CDR3 has 16 residues. V lost 0 bases and J lost 2; bases outside the gene matches: 4. From germline, CDR1 is MGHRA and CDR2 YSYEKL. The CDR3 loop reads CASSQEGTSETYEQYF. DNA for the CDR3: TGCGCCAGCAGCCAAGAAGGGACTAGCGAAACCTACGAGCAGTACTTC.

The rearrangement uses TRBV27 and TRBJ2-1; 7 positions agree with TRBD1. Germline-derived CDR1 and CDR2 are MNHEY and SMNVEV (reference sequence). This CDR3 contains 16 residues. With 4 bases clipped from V and 3 bases from J, the junction kept 9 bases outside the gene matches. CDR3 sequence (DNA): TGTGCCAGCAGTTCCAAGGGGACAGTTAACTACAATGAGCAGTTCTTC. It translates to CASSSKGTVNYNEQFF.

The chain combines TRBV6-1 with TRBJ2-1; D may be TRBD2 (7 bases). V lost 4 bases and J lost 4, with 17 bases in between. The CDR3 is 16 residues long. The germline CDR1 and CDR2 sequences are MNHNS and SASEGT. The CDR3 bases are TGTGCCAGCAGTGGTGGGGGGGCCCTAGCTTACAATGAGCAGTTCTTC. Translating it yields CASSGGGALAYNEQFF.

This clone was found a few times. V and J are TRBV7-2 and TRBJ2-5, with D tentatively TRBD2 (6 bases). This CDR3 has 16 amino acids. Trimming took 5 bases from V and 1 from J, leaving 17 bases between them. Germline assignment: CDR1 SGHTA and CDR2 FQGNSA. The CDR3 region has the DNA TGTGCCAGCAGCCCTGGGGGGATCCGGTTCCAAGAGACCCAGTACTTC. This codes for CASSPGGIRFQETQYF.

The rearrangement links TRBV3-1 (or the pseudogene TRBV3-2) to TRBJ1-2; D unresolved. CDR1 LGHDT and CDR2 YNNKEL come from the germline V gene (reference sequence). The CDR3 totals 17 residues. Trimming took off 1 base at V and 0 bases at J, with 15 bases between the two ends. The chain's CDR3 is CASSQGVSRLANYGYTF. The CDR3 nucleotides read TGTGCCAGCAGCCAAGGTGTCTCCAGGTTAGCTAACTATGGCTACACCTTC.

The J gene is TRBJ2-7, the V gene TRBV4-1, with TRBD1 matching over 9 bases. The CDR3 consists of 15 residues. From germline, CDR1 is MGHRA and CDR2 YSYEKL. V shed 4 bases, J shed 4 bases, and the junction held 8 bases outside the gene matches. CDR3 sequence (DNA): TGCGCCAGCAGCCCTAATCCGGACAGGGGATACGAGCAGTACTTC. Amino acid sequence: CASSPNPDRGYEQYF.

The CDR3, as DNA: TGTGCCAGCAGCCCTGACAGGGTTGGCTACACCTTC. Amino acids: CASSPDRVGYTF. The rearrangement uses TRBV5-6 and TRBJ1-2, with 7 bases lining up with TRBD1. There are 12 residues in the CDR3. Germline assignment: CDR1 SGHDT and CDR2 YYEEEE. V shed 4 bases and J 7 bases; nucleotides not matched to a gene: 4.

The V and J genes are TRBV6-1 and TRBJ2-3; 9 nucleotides align to TRBD1. Trimming removed 0 bases from V and 4 bases from J; junction bases left unmatched: 8. Germline lookup yields CDR1 MNHNS and CDR2 SASEGT. The CDR3 loop spans 17 amino acids. CDR3 sequence reads: CASSEAGGQGGPDTQYF. The CDR3 bases are TGTGCCAGCAGTGAAGCGGGGGGACAGGGAGGGCCAGATACGCAGTATTTT.

This clone showed up just once. The chain has TRBV6-5 and TRBJ1-5; 8 nucleotides line up with TRBD1. Germline CDR1 and CDR2: MNHEY and SVGAGI. V lost 6 bases, J lost 4 bases, and 5 bases stayed unmatched. The CDR3 is 14 amino acids. The CDR3 spells CASSQGAGNQPQHF. CDR3 in DNA: TGTGCCAGCAGCCAGGGGGCTGGGAATCAGCCCCAGCATTTT.

V usage is TRBV18 and J usage is TRBJ1-2, with 7 bases that match TRBD1. This CDR3 contains 15 residues. Germline V gives CDR1 KGHSH, CDR2 LQKENI. The V gene end was trimmed by 4 bases and the J gene end by 14 bases; junction bases not matched to a gene: 19. The CDR3 protein is CASSLSPGQSMVGTF. The CDR3 nucleotides are TGTGCCAGCTCACTAAGTCCGGGACAGTCTATGGTCGGTACCTTC.

CDR3 residues: CASSQETSGRLEQFF. In DNA, the CDR3 is TGTGCCAGCAGCCAAGAGACTAGCGGGAGGCTTGAGCAGTTCTTC. The genes are TRBV3-1 (or the pseudogene TRBV3-2) and TRBJ2-1, with 13 bases that match TRBD2. Germline V gene data show CDR1 as LGHDT and CDR2 as YNNKEL (reference sequence). The CDR3 has 15 residues. With V trimmed by 0 bases and J by 9 bases, 2 bases remained unmatched.

The chain uses TRBV7-3 and TRBJ1-1; weak D call: TRBD1 (5 bases). Germline V gene lookup returns CDR1 SGHTA and CDR2 FQGTGA. Trimming removed 1 base from V and 11 bases from J, with 14 bases in between. The CDR3 sequence is 13 residues long. CDR3 nucleotides: TGTGCCAGCAGCTTAAGTCAGGGTCGTTCGGCTTTCTTT. It encodes CASSLSQGRSAFF. Full variable domain (missing parts from reference TRBV7-3 and TRBJ1-1): GAGVSQTPSNKVTEKGKYVELRCDPISGHTALYWYRQSLGQGPEFLIYFQGTGAADDSGLPNDRFFAVRPEGSVSTLKIQRTERGDSAVYLCASSLSQGRSAFFGQGTRLTVV.

V and J are TRBV27 and TRBJ2-5, with TRBD2 matching over 9 bases. The J segment lost 5 bases and the V segment lost 5 bases, leaving 6 bases of the junction unmatched. The germline CDR1 and CDR2 sequences are MNHEY and SMNVEV (reference sequence). The CDR3 runs 14 residues. The CDR3 reads CASSRSGSRETQYF. CDR3 in DNA: TGTGCCAGCAGTCGTAGCGGGAGTCGGGAGACCCAGTACTTC.

The chain carries TRBV19 and TRBJ1-4, with D possibly TRBD1 on 6 matching bases. CDR1 and CDR2 from the germline V gene are LNHDA and SQIVND (reference sequence). V lost 5 bases to trimming and J lost 13 bases, with 23 bases between them. The CDR3 sequence is 15 residues long. The CDR3 reads CASSPQTGVRWRLFF. CDR3 DNA: TGTGCCAGTAGTCCTCAGACAGGCGTACGGTGGAGACTGTTTTTT.

This chain uses TRBV24-1 with TRBJ2-7; D may be TRBD1 (6 bases). This CDR3 region has 13 residues. The germline gives CDR1 KGHDR, CDR2 SFDVKD. Trimming stripped 6 bases from V and 9 bases from J, with 17 bases between. The CDR3 is CATSPSGELVQYF. DNA of the CDR3: TGTGCCACCAGTCCGTCAGGGGAACTGGTGCAGTACTTC.

This rearrangement joins TRBV30 to TRBJ2-3, with 11 positions matching TRBD2. Trimming cost V 3 bases and J 5 bases; bases outside gene matches: 7. The germline V gene encodes CDR1 GTSNPN and CDR2 SVGIG (reference sequence). The length of the CDR3 is 15 residues. Here the CDR3 DNA reads TGTGCCTGGAGGGGGACTAGCGGAGTCAGAGATACGCAGTATTTT. Translating gives CAWRGTSGVRDTQYF.

The V and J genes are TRBV24-1 and TRBJ2-3; 8 bases are shared with TRBD2. CDR3 length: 17 amino acids. In germline, CDR1 is KGHDR, CDR2 SFDVKD. V lost 3 bases, J lost 6 bases, and 13 bases stayed unmatched. CDR3 in amino acids: CATSDLSPGLVTDTQYF. The CDR3 region has the DNA TGTGCCACCAGTGATCTCTCCCCGGGACTAGTCACGGATACGCAGTATTTT.

The chain has TRBV5-1 and TRBJ2-7, with 11 bases matching TRBD2. The ends lost 3 bases at V and 1 base at J; junction bases unmatched: 3. The CDR3 is 15 amino acids. The germline CDR1 and CDR2 sequences are SGHRS and YFSETQ. The CDR3 region has the DNA TGCGCCAGCAGCTATCTAGCGGGAGGTTCCTACGAGCAGTACTTC. The encoded protein is CASSYLAGGSYEQYF.

The chain joins TRBV28 to TRBJ2-7, with 8 bases that match TRBD2. The CDR3 has 16 amino acids. The germline V gene encodes CDR1 MDHEN and CDR2 SYDVKM. V was pared by 7 bases and J by 4 bases, with 15 bases of the junction left unmatched. CDR3 protein: CASTSSPGLVRYEQYF. Here the CDR3 DNA reads TGTGCCAGCACCTCTTCGCCGGGACTAGTTCGGTACGAGCAGTACTTC.

The chain employs TRBV4-1 and TRBJ2-4, with 8 bases matching TRBD2. This CDR3 has 19 amino acids. V gave up 0 bases and J gave up 0 bases; unmatched junction bases: 10. The germline gives CDR1 MGHRA, CDR2 YSYEKL. The DNA for the CDR3 is TGCGCCAGCAGCCAAGATAAGACTAGCGAAGCACTAGCCAAAAACATTCAGTACTTC. It yields the protein CASSQDKTSEALAKNIQYF.

The chain recombines TRBV15 with TRBJ2-1, with TRBD2 identical over 10 bases. CDR3 length: 15 amino acids. V shed 2 bases and J 8 bases; nucleotides not matched to a gene: 6. Germline V gene data show CDR1 as LNHNV and CDR2 as YYDKDF (reference sequence). For the CDR3, the DNA is TGTGCCACCAGCAGAATAGCGGGGGGCCTCGATGAGCAGTTCTTC. Translation gives CATSRIAGGLDEQFF.

V and J are TRBV15 and TRBJ1-2, with D perhaps TRBD1 (5 bases). V was shortened by 0 bases and J by 5 bases, with 13 bases between the two germline ends. The germline V gene encodes CDR1 LNHNV and CDR2 YYDKDF (reference sequence). This CDR3 region has 15 residues. As DNA, the CDR3 is TGTGCCACCAGCAGAGATATGGGGGGGTCGTATGGCTACACCTTC. Translated: CATSRDMGGSYGYTF.

The rearrangement joins TRBV19 to TRBJ2-7; 7 nucleotides agree with TRBD1. Trimming at V came to 8 bases and at J to 5 bases, leaving 9 bases not matched to a gene. Germline V lookup: CDR1 LNHDA, CDR2 SQIVND (reference sequence). This CDR3 region has 13 residues. CDR3 coding DNA: TGTGCCAGTTCGGGACAGTTAAGGGACGAGCAGTACTTC. It codes for CASSGQLRDEQYF.

J is TRBJ2-5 and V is TRBV24-1, with 8 bases lining up with TRBD1. CDR1 is KGHDR and CDR2 is SFDVKD in the germline V gene. Trimming cost V 3 bases and J 5 bases; bases outside gene matches: 13. The length of the CDR3 is 17 residues. CDR3 sequence (DNA): TGTGCCACCAGTGATAACCGCCCGACAGGGGCAAGGGAGACCCAGTACTTC. It encodes CATSDNRPTGARETQYF.

The chain uses TRBV5-1 and TRBJ2-7; D is perhaps TRBD2 (6 bases). The CDR3 contains 15 residues. Germline CDR1 and CDR2: SGHRS and YFSETQ. Trimming shortened V by 0 bases and J by 6 bases, and 16 bases separated the two germline ends. CDR3: CASSLAGQGGPEQYF. The CDR3 region has the DNA TGCGCCAGCAGCTTGGCGGGGCAGGGAGGTCCCGAGCAGTACTTC.

The V gene is TRBV12-3 or TRBV12-4, the J gene TRBJ1-1; TRBD1 might be the D (5 bases). The germline V and J ends were trimmed by 6 bases and 1 base, with 9 bases remaining between them. The CDR3 loop spans 13 amino acids. The CDR3 DNA is TGTGCCAGCAGGATCGGACAGAACACTGAAGCTTTCTTT. Its protein product is CASRIGQNTEAFF.

The chain links TRBV6-5 to TRBJ2-2; tentative D call: TRBD2 (6 bases). The germline V gene encodes CDR1 MNHEY and CDR2 SVGAGI. The CDR3 totals 14 residues. V was clipped by 6 bases and J by 4 bases, with 12 bases between them. CDR3 protein: CASSRGLSTGELFF. The DNA of the CDR3 is TGTGCCAGCAGCCGGGGACTTTCCACCGGGGAGCTGTTTTTT.

At least ten counts were recorded for this clone. This chain joins TRBV10-3 and TRBJ2-5, with D maybe TRBD2 (6 bases). V lost 2 bases to trimming and J lost 5 bases, with 12 bases between them. The CDR3 extends over 14 amino acids. Germline CDR1 is ENHRY and CDR2 is SYGVKD. DNA for the CDR3: TGTGCCATCAGTGAGCGCGGGGCGCGGGAGACCCAGTACTTC. This sequence encodes CAISERGARETQYF.